This T cell receptor (beta chain) was observed in a study of CD8+ T cells in alopecia areata (dated by TCRdb to about 2018). Regarding the complete study: Treated patients were enrolled in an open-label pilot trial of oral tofacitinib, 5 to 10 mg twice daily, for moderate-to-severe alopecia areata. Patients stayed on tofacitinib for 6 to 18 months and then had 6 months of follow-up off drug so that delayed response and recurrence could be assessed. For the treated patients, the SALT score, which quantifies what percentage of scalp surface area is affected, served as the measure of disease severity. In both human patients and the C3H/HeJ mouse model, the study applied high-throughput TCRbeta sequencing to look at T cell clonal expansion in alopecia areata. On the human side, TCRbeta sequencing was run on scalp tissue and on sorted CD4+ and CD8+ peripheral blood T cells from healthy controls and from alopecia areata patients with either patchy or totalis/universalis disease. Biopsies were taken from tofacitinib-treated patients at baseline and again at 4 and 24 weeks into treatment, and several of those patients also had a later scalp biopsy. Scalp clonality was compared among normal scalp (n=4), patchy alopecia areata scalp (n=8), and alopecia totalis/universalis scalp (n=8). RNA was extracted with the PAXgene miRNA kit for fixed scalp, the miRNeasy kit for PBMCs, and the RNeasy kit for mouse skin. TCRbeta CDR3 regions were amplified by immunoSEQ multiplex PCR with 35 Vbeta forward and 13 Jbeta reverse primers. Broader findings and caveats from the paper: Unlike mouse skin, which is dominated by gammadelta T cells, normal human skin has resident alphabeta T cells that are also sequenced, and this complicates analysis of the scalp TCR repertoire. Lesional scalp, especially in alopecia totalis/universalis, showed higher clonality and more expanded CD8+ clones than normal scalp, suggesting antigenic drive. During tofacitinib treatment, many expanded lesional clones remained in scalp and blood, and this persistence may partly explain relapse after treatment is stopped. Because the treated cohort was small and included a single nonresponder, larger studies are needed to assess links between baseline CD8+ expansion and response. Tofacitinib significantly lowered scalp clonality and the number of expanded CD8+ clones among the top 100 scalp clones. TCR sequences shared between patients were less clear than in mice, possibly partly because of HLA diversity in the patient population.

What the time point label conveys for this sample: approximately 4 weeks on oral tofacitinib. In light of the paper, this sample's treatment or condition label describes: oral pan-JAK inhibitor, 5-10 mg twice daily. Peripheral blood and lesional scalp punch biopsies were obtained from patients with alopecia areata. PBMCs were isolated by density centrifugation and stained for CD3, CD4 and CD8, and CD4+ and CD8+ T cells were sorted on a FACSAria. Libraries were prepared through the immunoSEQ multiplex PCR assay. RNA was extracted from all samples and reverse transcribed into cDNA, which served as template for TCR sequencing. First-strand cDNA was synthesized with SuperScript III using a 2:1 mix of oligo-dT and random hexamers. A synthetic immune receptor repertoire was used to gauge amplification bias, and whatever bias remained was removed computationally. The source study handled its data this way. Raw reads were preprocessed for error removal, and CDR3 was defined according to IMGT conventions as running from the conserved cysteine to phenylalanine. Clonality was computed by normalizing Shannon entropy by log2 of the number of productive unique TCRs and subtracting the result from 1. Scalp TCRbeta sequences were cross-referenced with sorted blood CD4 and CD8 repertoires so that the CD4 or CD8 identity of scalp clones could be inferred. The immuneACCESS repertoire file appears here via TCRdb, limited to in-frame rearrangements. These files lack a portion of the clones; in checked studies, under half of the deficit traces to unresolved V genes, and the cause of the others is not known. The DNA gave D and trimming, while V, J and clone size come from that table. Present in this sample are 170,000 or so clones, about three fifths of which were seen just once. The ten top clones hold 0.91% of the sample.

The CDR3 runs 14 amino acids, cysteine and phenylalanine included. The DNA shown is the 42-base CDR3, in frame from base 1. V drops 5 bases and J drops 4 bases, leaving 14 bases in between. Sequences SGHVS (CDR1) and FNYEAQ (CDR2) are obtained from the germline V gene. As for this clone: It lacks a known antigen. The input lacks base qualities; no much larger clone sits a single base away.

This specimen consisted of CD4+ T cells sorted from blood, obtained at week 4, from a patient treated with tofacitinib. In this chain, TRBV7-6 is recombined with TRBJ1-2; the D gene is possibly TRBD1, with 5 bases matching. The sequence came from a human donor with alopecia areata. The sequenced DNA is TGTGCCAGCAGCCTCCTCAGGGAAGGCTATGGCTACACCTTC. Its translation is CASSLLREGYGYTF.